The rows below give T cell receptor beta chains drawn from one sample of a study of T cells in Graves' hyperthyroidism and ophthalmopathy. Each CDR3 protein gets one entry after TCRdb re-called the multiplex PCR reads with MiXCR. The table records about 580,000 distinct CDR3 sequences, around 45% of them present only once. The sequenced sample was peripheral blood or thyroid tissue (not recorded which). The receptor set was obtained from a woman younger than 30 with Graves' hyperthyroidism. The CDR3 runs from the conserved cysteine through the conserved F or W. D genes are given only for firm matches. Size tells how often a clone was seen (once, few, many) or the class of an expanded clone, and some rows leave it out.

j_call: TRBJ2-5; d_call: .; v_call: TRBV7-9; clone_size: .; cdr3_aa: CASRGDETQYF; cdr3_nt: TGTGCCAGCAGGGGGGACGAGACCCAGTACTTC
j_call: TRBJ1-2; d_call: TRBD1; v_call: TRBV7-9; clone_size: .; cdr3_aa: CASSPDTGTEHWGYTF; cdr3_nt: TGTGCCAGCAGCCCTGACACCGGGACAGAACATTGGGGCTACACCTTC
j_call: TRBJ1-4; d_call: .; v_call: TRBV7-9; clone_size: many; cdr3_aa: CASSTRALGNEKLFF; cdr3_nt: TGTGCCAGCAGCACTCGGGCCCTTGGAAATGAAAAACTGTTTTTT
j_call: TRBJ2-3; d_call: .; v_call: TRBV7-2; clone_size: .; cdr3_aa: CASSLGVGSAQDTQYF; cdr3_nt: TGTGCCAGCAGCTTAGGGGTAGGGTCGGCTCAAGATACGCAGTATTTT
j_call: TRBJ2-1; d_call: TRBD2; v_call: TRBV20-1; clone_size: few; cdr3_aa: CSAGGSHNEQFF; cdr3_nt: TGCAGTGCCGGGGGGAGCCACAATGAGCAGTTCTTC
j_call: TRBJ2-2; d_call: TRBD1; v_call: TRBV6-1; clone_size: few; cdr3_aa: CASRAPGQGNTGELFF; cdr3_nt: TGTGCCAGCAGAGCACCGGGACAGGGGAACACCGGGGAGCTGTTTTTT
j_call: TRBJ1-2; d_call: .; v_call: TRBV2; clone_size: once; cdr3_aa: CASILESQGGYTF; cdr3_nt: TGTGCCAGCATATTGGAAAGCCAAGGAGGCTACACCTTC
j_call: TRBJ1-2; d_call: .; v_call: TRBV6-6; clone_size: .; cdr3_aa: CASSYSSARQEGGYTF; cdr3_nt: TGTGCCAGCAGTTACTCGAGTGCGAGGCAGGAGGGCGGCTACACCTTC
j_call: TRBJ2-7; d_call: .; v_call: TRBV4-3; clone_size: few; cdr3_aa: CASSQVQTRGAYEQYF; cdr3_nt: TGCGCCAGCAGCCAAGTCCAGACTAGGGGCGCCTACGAGCAGTACTTC
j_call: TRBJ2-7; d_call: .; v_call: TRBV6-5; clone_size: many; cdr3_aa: CASSFGGNYEQYF; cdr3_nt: TGTGCCAGCAGTTTCGGAGGAAACTACGAGCAGTACTTC
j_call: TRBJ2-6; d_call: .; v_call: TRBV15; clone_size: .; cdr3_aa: CATSSFWQGGSGANVLTF; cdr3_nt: TGTGCCACCAGCAGCTTCTGGCAGGGTGGGTCTGGGGCCAACGTCCTGACTTTC
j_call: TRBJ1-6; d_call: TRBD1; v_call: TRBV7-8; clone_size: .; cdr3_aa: CASSDGTGRSPLHF; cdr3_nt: TGTGCCAGCAGCGACGGGACAGGGAGGTCACCCCTCCACTTT
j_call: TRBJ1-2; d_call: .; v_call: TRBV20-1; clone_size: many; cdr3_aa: CSAREGGDTF; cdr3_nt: TGCAGTGCTAGGGAGGGAGGCGACACCTTC
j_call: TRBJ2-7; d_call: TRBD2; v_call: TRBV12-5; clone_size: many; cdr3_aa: CASGSRLAGPYEQYF; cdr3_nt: TGTGCTAGTGGTTCCCGACTAGCGGGGCCCTACGAGCAGTACTTC
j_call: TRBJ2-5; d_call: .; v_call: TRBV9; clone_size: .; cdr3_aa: CAWRAQETQYF; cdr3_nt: TGTGCTTGGCGGGCTCAAGAGACCCAGTACTTC
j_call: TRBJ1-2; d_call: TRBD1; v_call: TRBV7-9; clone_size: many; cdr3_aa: CASSLEPDRGQGYTF; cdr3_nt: TGTGCCAGCAGCTTAGAGCCCGACAGGGGGCAAGGCTACACCTTC
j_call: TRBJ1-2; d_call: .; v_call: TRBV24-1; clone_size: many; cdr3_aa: CATSREEYYGYTF; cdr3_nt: TGTGCCACCAGTCGAGAAGAATACTATGGCTACACCTTC
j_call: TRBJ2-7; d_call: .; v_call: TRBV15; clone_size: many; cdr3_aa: CATSRSGASYEQYF; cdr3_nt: TGTGCCACCAGCAGGAGTGGAGCCTCCTACGAGCAGTACTTC
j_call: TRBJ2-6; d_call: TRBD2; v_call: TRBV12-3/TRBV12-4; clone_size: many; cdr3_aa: CASLAGGGANVLTF; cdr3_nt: TGTGCCAGCTTAGCGGGAGGTGGGGCCAACGTCCTGACTTTC
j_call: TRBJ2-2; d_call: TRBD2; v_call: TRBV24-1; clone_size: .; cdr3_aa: CAVSGAGAGELFF; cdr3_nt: TGTGCCGTCAGTGGAGCGGGGGCCGGGGAGCTGTTTTTT
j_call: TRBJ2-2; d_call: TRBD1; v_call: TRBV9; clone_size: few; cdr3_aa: CASSVEPGTGGTGELFF; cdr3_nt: TGTGCCAGCAGCGTGGAGCCCGGGACAGGGGGGACCGGGGAGCTGTTTTTT
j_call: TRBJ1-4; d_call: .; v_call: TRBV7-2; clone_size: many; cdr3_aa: CASSSWDTTNEKLFF; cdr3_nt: TGTGCCAGCTCGTCCTGGGACACAACTAATGAAAAACTGTTTTTT
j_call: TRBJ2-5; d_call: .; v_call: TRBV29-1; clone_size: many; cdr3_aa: CSVARALGETQYF; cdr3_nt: TGCAGCGTAGCCCGGGCTTTGGGGGAGACCCAGTACTTC
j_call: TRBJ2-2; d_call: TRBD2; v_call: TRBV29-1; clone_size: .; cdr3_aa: CSVEGLAGFYELFF; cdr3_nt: TGCAGCGTTGAAGGACTAGCGGGATTCTACGAGCTGTTTTTT
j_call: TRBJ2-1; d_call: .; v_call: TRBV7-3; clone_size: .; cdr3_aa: CASSLNRNNEQFF; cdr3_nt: TGTGCCAGCAGCTTAAACAGGAACAATGAGCAGTTCTTC
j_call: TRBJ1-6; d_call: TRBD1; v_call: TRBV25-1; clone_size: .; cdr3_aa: CASSGLDRSRVRSPLHF; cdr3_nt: TGTGCCAGCAGTGGGCTGGACAGGTCGAGAGTACGATCACCCCTCCACTTT
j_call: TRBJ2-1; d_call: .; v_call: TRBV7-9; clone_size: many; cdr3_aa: CASSLDANEQFF; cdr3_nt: TGTGCCAGCAGCTTGGACGCCAATGAGCAGTTCTTC
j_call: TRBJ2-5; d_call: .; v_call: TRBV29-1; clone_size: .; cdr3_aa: CSVERPITGEQGETQYF; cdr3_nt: TGCAGCGTTGAAAGGCCCATCACCGGGGAGCAGGGAGAGACCCAGTACTTC
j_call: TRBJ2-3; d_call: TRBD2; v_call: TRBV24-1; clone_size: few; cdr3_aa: CAVTSGRETDTQYF; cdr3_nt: TGTGCCGTGACTAGCGGGAGGGAGACAGATACGCAGTATTTT
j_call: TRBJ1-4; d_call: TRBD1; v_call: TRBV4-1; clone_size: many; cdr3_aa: CASSQLSGQGNEKLFF; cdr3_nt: TGCGCCAGCAGCCAGTTATCGGGACAGGGGAATGAAAAACTGTTTTTT
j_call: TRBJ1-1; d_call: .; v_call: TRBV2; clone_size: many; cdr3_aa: CASMTFDRPEAFF; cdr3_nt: TGTGCCAGCATGACGTTCGACCGCCCTGAAGCTTTCTTT
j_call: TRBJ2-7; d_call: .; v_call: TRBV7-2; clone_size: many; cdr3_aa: CASSLLRREQYF; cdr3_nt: TGTGCCAGCAGCTTATTGCGTCGGGAGCAGTACTTC
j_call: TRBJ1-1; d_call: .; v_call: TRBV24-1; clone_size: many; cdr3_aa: CATSDASGTPNTEAFF; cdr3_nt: TGTGCCACCAGTGACGCTTCCGGGACCCCCAACACTGAAGCTTTCTTT
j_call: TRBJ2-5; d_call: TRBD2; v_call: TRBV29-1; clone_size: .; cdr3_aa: CSVGRDAETQYF; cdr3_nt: TGCAGCGTGGGGAGGGACGCAGAGACCCAGTACTTC
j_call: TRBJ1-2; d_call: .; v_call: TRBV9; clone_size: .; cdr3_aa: CASSVDLTGRPTGYTF; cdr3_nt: TGTGCCAGCAGCGTAGACCTCACGGGTAGACCTACTGGCTACACCTTC
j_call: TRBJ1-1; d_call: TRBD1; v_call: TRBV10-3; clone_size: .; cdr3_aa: CAISTRGLVNTEAFF; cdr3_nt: TGTGCCATCAGTACGAGGGGGCTAGTGAACACTGAAGCTTTCTTT
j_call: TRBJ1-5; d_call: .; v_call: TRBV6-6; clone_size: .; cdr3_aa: CASNTQQGNQPQHF; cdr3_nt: TGTGCCAGCAACACGCAACAGGGCAATCAGCCCCAGCATTTT
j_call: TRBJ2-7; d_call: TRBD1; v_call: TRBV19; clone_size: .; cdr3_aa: CASSSGQRAYEQYF; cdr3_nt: TGTGCCAGTAGTTCGGGACAGCGAGCCTACGAGCAGTACTTC
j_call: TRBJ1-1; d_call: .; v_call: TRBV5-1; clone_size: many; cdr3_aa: CASSLDHGRVNTEAFF; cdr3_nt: TGCGCCAGCAGCTTGGACCATGGCAGGGTGAACACTGAAGCTTTCTTT
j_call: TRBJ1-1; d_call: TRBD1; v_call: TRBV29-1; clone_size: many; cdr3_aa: CSVDRAAGGDTEAFF; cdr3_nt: TGCAGCGTTGATCGTGCGGCAGGGGGGGACACTGAAGCTTTCTTT
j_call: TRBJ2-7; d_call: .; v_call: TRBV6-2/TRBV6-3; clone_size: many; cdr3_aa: CASWGSQGSRSYEQYF; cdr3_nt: TGTGCCAGCTGGGGATCACAGGGTTCACGCTCCTACGAGCAGTACTTC
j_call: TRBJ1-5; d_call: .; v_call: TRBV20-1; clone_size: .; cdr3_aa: CSAGRPEGKGPQHF; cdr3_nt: TGCAGTGCTGGAAGGCCGGAGGGGAAAGGGCCCCAGCATTTT
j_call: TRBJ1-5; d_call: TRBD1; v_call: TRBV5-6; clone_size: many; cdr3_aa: CASSFYRGEEPQHF; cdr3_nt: TGTGCCAGCAGCTTTTACAGGGGAGAGGAGCCCCAGCATTTT
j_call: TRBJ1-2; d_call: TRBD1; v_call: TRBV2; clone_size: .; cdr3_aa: CASKGARNGHGYTF; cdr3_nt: TGTGCCAGCAAGGGGGCCAGAAACGGACATGGCTACACCTTC
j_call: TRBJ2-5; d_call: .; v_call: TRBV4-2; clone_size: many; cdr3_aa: CASSQDGRRDQETQYF; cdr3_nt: TGTGCCAGCAGCCAAGATGGTCGGAGGGATCAAGAGACCCAGTACTTC
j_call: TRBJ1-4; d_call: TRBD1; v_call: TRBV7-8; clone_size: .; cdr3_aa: CASSSGTGQSDGEKLFF; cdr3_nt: TGTGCCAGCAGCTCCGGGACAGGGCAGAGTGATGGGGAAAAACTGTTTTTT
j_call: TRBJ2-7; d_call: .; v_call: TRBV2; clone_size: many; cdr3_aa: CASSESGGLVSYEQYF; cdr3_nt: TGTGCCAGCAGTGAAAGCGGCGGGCTTGTCTCCTACGAGCAGTACTTC
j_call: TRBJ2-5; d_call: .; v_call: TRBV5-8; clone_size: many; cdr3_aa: CASSFGVAETQYF; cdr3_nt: TGTGCCAGCAGCTTTGGGGTGGCCGAGACCCAGTACTTC
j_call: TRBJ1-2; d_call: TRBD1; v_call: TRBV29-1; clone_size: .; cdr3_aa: CSSQGGRGIYGYTF; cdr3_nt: TGCAGCAGCCAAGGGGGCAGGGGTATCTATGGCTACACCTTC
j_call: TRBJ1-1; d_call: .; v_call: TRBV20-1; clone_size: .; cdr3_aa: CSASSMGAPWNTEAFF; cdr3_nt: TGCAGTGCCAGTAGTATGGGGGCCCCCTGGAACACTGAAGCTTTCTTT
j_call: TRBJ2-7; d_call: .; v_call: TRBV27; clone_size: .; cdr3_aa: CASSLFGDEQYF; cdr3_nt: TGTGCCAGCAGTTTATTTGGGGACGAGCAGTACTTC
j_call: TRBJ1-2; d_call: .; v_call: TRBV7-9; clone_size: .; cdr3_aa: CANSLAVVSGYAF; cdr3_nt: TGTGCCAACAGCTTAGCCGTGGTCTCTGGCTACGCCTTC
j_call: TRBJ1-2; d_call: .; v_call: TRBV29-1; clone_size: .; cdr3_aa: CSLATRNYGYTF; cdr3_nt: TGCAGCTTAGCGACTCGAAACTATGGCTACACCTTC
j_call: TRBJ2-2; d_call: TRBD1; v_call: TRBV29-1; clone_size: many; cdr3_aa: CSVQGAGELFF; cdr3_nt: TGCAGCGTTCAGGGGGCCGGGGAGCTGTTTTTT